The 19 T cell receptor beta chains reported below all come from one sample, sequenced in a study of tumor-infiltrating lymphocytes in primary liver carcinoma. Unsorted bulk tissue (roughly 17-33 mg) underwent RNA and DNA co-extraction. cDNA specific to TCR beta was made from about 550 ng of total RNA, with a constant-region primer employed for priming. Generation of the TCR beta libraries relied on three nested multiplex PCR rounds using slightly modified ARM-PCR. The opening two PCR rounds, around 11 cycles each, paired TRBV1-TRBV30 forward primers with a C-beta reverse primer. TCRdb reprocessed the multiplex PCR reads via MiXCR and lists one record per CDR3 protein. The table shows under 150,000 distinct CDR3 sequences, with 65% to 75% occurring only once. The specimen sequenced was tumor-adjacent normal liver tissue. The receptors originated from a woman aged 60-75 years with primary liver carcinoma and hepatitis B virus infection.

A word on this clonotype: Just one base apart from a much larger clone, this may be a read error. This sequence joins TRBV5-1 and TRBJ2-2; 12 bases are a match to TRBD2. The CDR3 runs to 15 residues. The germline V gene has CDR1 SGHRS and CDR2 YFSETQ. With V trimmed by 5 bases and J by 7 bases, 6 bases remained unmatched. CDR3 loop: CASRGLAGTIGELFF. CDR3 in DNA: TGCGCCAGCAGAGGACTAGCGGGGACCATCGGGGAGCTGTTTTTT.

Of note for this clonotype: A much larger clone lies a single base off, so this may be a read error. The chain links TRBV7-8 to TRBJ1-4; D not certain. The V end lost 1 base, the J end lost 4 bases, and 13 bases lay between the germline ends. This CDR3 is built from 16 residues. Germline CDR1 SGHVS, CDR2 FQNEAQ. CDR3 nucleotides: TGTGCCAGCAGCTTAGAGGCCGGGCCGCGTAATGAAAAACTGTTTTTT. The encoded protein is CASSLEAGPRNEKLFF.

This chain joins TRBV11-2 and TRBJ2-7; D possibly corresponds to TRBD2 (6 bases). In germline, CDR1 is SGHAT, CDR2 FQNNGV. Trimming stripped 9 bases from V and 2 bases from J, with 20 bases between. The length of the CDR3 is 15 residues. Here the CDR3 reads CASNLDPAGTYEQYF. The CDR3 DNA reads as TGTGCCAGTAACTTAGACCCTGCGGGGACCTACGAGCAGTACTTC.

This clonotype was counted a single time. A much more abundant neighbour one base away suggests this may be a read error. This chain joins TRBV7-9 and TRBJ1-2; D is uncertain. The germline gives CDR1 SEHNR, CDR2 FQNEAQ (reference sequence). The CDR3 is 13 amino acids. The V end was cut by 5 bases, the J end by 6 bases, with 13 bases between. The CDR3 loop is CASSLSGWDGYTF. The CDR3 DNA is TGTGCCAGCAGCCTTTCCGGTTGGGATGGCTACACCTTC. Full variable domain (outside the CDR3, taken from reference TRBV7-9 and TRBJ1-2): DTGVSQNPRHKITKRGQNVTFRCDPISEHNRLYWYRQTLGQGPEFLTYFQNEAQLEKSRLLSDRFSAERPKGSFSTLEIQRTEQGDSAMYLCASSLSGWDGYTFGSGTRLTVV.

Details on this clonotype: One end of the junction varies from germline; a read error may be responsible. V and J are TRBV4-1 and TRBJ1-2; D might be TRBD1 (5 bases). CDR3 size: 15 residues. The germline V gene encodes CDR1 MGHRA and CDR2 YSYEKL. CDR3 bases: TGCGCCAGCAGCCAAGGAATGCAGGGACTCTGTGGCTTCACCTTC. Its protein product is CASSQGMQGLCGFTF.

Points on this clonotype: A clone one base away is much larger, so this may be a read error. The CDR3 here is CASSRTVAGGGNTEAFF. The CDR3 DNA reads TGTGCCAGCAGCCGAACAGTCGCGGGAGGGGGGAACACTGAAGCTTTCTTT. The chain joins TRBV11-2 to TRBJ1-1, with D perhaps matching TRBD1 (6 bases). The germline gives CDR1 SGHAT, CDR2 FQNNGV. This CDR3 comprises 17 residues. The germline V and J ends were trimmed by 5 bases and 1 base, with 20 bases remaining between them. Full variable domain (missing parts from reference TRBV11-2 and TRBJ1-1): EAGVAQSPRYKIIEKRQSVAFWCNPISGHATLYWYQQILGQGPKLLIQFQNNGVVDDSQLPKDRFSAERLKGVDSTLKIQPAKLEDSAVYLCASSRTVAGGGNTEAFFGQGTRLTVV.

J is TRBJ2-5 and V is TRBV11-2, with D perhaps TRBD2 (6 bases). Trimming pared 8 bases from V and 5 bases from J, leaving 27 bases between. The CDR3 sequence is 17 residues long. Germline CDR1 is SGHAT and CDR2 is FQNNGV. The DNA of the CDR3 is TGTGCCAGCGGTACCTTTGAGGCGGGAAGGCCTCGGGAGACCCAGTACTTC. Translated: CASGTFEAGRPRETQYF.

A word on this clonotype: Germline is not matched at one junction end, which may reflect a read error. V is TRBV29-1 and J is TRBJ2-7; D perhaps matches TRBD1 (5 bases). From germline, CDR1 is SQVTM and CDR2 ANQGSEA. CDR3 length: 13 amino acids. The CDR3: CSVVQGLMDEQCF. The CDR3 bases are TGCAGCGTAGTCCAGGGTTTGATGGACGAGCAATGCTTC.

This clonotype was seen only a few times. Likely a read error: the CDR3 ends without its conserved phenylalanine or tryptophan. The gene calls are TRBV11-1 and TRBJ2-2; D remains ambiguous. Germline CDR1 SGHAT, CDR2 FQDESV (reference sequence). CDR3 length equals 14 residues. The CDR3 coding sequence is TGTGCCAGCAGCCATACTACGAATACCGGGGAGCTGTTTTAT. Translation: CASSHTTNTGELFY.

A remark on this clonotype: This sequence may be a read error, since a much larger clone differs from it by one base. The rearrangement uses TRBV28 and TRBJ2-5; 7 bases match TRBD1. The CDR3 totals 15 residues. CDR1 MDHEN and CDR2 SYDVKM come from the germline V gene. V shed 2 bases, J shed 2 bases, and the junction held 5 bases outside the gene matches. The CDR3 reads CASSLPSTGQETQYF. The CDR3 DNA reads as TGTGCCAGCAGTTTACCCTCGACAGGGCAAGAGACCCAGTACTTC.

Turning to this clonotype: This may be a read error, as it is one base from a much larger clone. The chain uses TRBV5-1 and TRBJ2-2; D is uncertain. This CDR3 has 13 amino acids. CDR1 SGHRS and CDR2 YFSETQ come from the germline V gene. The CDR3 nucleotides read TGCGCCAGCGGCTTTCGGGCGGACGGGGAGCTGTTTTTT. Amino acids: CASGFRADGELFF.

The V and J genes are TRBV7-8 and TRBJ2-3, with D maybe TRBD1 (6 bases). Germline V gives CDR1 SGHVS, CDR2 FQNEAQ. Trimming took 5 bases from V and 6 from J, leaving 21 bases between them. This CDR3 comprises 16 residues. The CDR3 here is CASSIGTPHRTDTQYF. CDR3 in DNA: TGTGCCAGCAGCATAGGGACACCACATCGAACTGATACGCAGTATTTT.

Comment on this clonotype: Sequence at one end of the junction differs from germline and may be a read error. The gene calls are TRBV11-3 and TRBJ2-6, with D unresolved. The germline CDR1 and CDR2 sequences are SGHNT and YENEEA. The CDR3 spans 16 residues. In DNA form, the CDR3 reads TGTGCCGGCAGCTTCGGTGGATCGGCTGGGGCCAACGTCCTGACTTTC. This codes for CAGSFGGSAGANVLTF.

The chain's CDR3 is CASNWDEHSGANVLTF. The CDR3 nucleotides read TGTGCCAGCAATTGGGACGAACACTCTGGGGCCAACGTCCTGACTTTC. The rearrangement links TRBV2 to TRBJ2-6; TRBD1 or TRBD2 may be the D gene (5 bases each). Trimming shortened V by 7 bases and J by 0 bases, and 13 bases separated the two germline ends. Per germline, CDR1 SNHLY and CDR2 FYNNEI. The CDR3 length is 16 residues.

In its sample, this clonotype was seen many times. The chain uses TRBV4-1 and TRBJ1-1, with D hard to call. Germline V lookup: CDR1 MGHRA, CDR2 YSYEKL. The length of the CDR3 is 16 residues. V was trimmed by 0 bases and J by 0 bases, leaving 11 bases between them. Written as DNA, the CDR3 is TGCGCCAGCAGCCAAGATGGGCAGTCCATGAACACTGAAGCTTTCTTT. Its protein product is CASSQDGQSMNTEAFF.

Regarding this clonotype: One end of the junction varies from germline; a read error may be responsible. V and J are TRBV6-2 or TRBV6-3 and TRBJ2-2, with D tentatively TRBD1 (5 bases). CDR1 MNHEY and CDR2 SVGEGT come from the germline V gene. The CDR3 length is 15 residues. CDR3 in amino acids: CASSYGRVDTGELFF. Here the CDR3 DNA reads TGTGCTAGCAGTTACGGCAGGGTAGACACCGGGGAGCTGTTTTTT.

In its sample, this clonotype was seen many times. This rearrangement joins TRBV6-6 to TRBJ1-4, with a tentative D call TRBD1 (5 bases). Germline V gives CDR1 MNHNY, CDR2 SVGAGI (reference sequence). The CDR3 extends over 14 amino acids. Between the trimmed V and J ends, which lost 2 bases and 7 bases, there was a span of 11 bases. In nucleotides, the CDR3 is TGTGCCAGCAGTTACGGGGCGGCGGGTGAAAAACTGTTTTTT. Translating it yields CASSYGAAGEKLFF.

The chain couples TRBV2 to TRBJ1-6; tentatively, D is TRBD1 (5 bases). Germline V lookup: CDR1 SNHLY, CDR2 FYNNEI. With 6 bases removed from V and 10 bases from J, the gap between germline ends came to 16 bases. CDR3 length equals 14 residues. The DNA for the CDR3 is TGTGCCAGCAGGAGGACGGGGCAGGGATCACCCCTCCACTTT. This sequence encodes CASRRTGQGSPLHF.

The chain couples TRBV29-1 to TRBJ1-1; D might be TRBD1 (5 bases). V was shortened by 4 bases and J by 1 base, with 10 bases between the two germline ends. The CDR3 has 13 amino acids. From germline, CDR1 is SQVTM and CDR2 ANQGSEA. In nucleotides, the CDR3 is TGCAGCGTTGCAAAAAGGGGGAACACTGAAGCTTTCTTT. It is translated as CSVAKRGNTEAFF.